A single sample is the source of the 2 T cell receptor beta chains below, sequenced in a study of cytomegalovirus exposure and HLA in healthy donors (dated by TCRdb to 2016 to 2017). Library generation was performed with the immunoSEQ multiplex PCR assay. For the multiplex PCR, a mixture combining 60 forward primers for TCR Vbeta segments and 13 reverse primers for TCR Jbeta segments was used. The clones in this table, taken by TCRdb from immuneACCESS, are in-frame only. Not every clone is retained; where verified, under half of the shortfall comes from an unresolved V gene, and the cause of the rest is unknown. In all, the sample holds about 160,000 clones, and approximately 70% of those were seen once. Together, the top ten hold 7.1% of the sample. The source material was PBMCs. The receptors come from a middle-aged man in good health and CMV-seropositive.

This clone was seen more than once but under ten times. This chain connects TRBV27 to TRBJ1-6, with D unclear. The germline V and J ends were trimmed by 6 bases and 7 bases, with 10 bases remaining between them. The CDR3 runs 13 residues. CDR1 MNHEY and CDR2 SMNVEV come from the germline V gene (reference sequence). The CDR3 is CASSSRVNSPLHF. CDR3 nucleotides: TGTGCCAGCAGCTCCCGGGTGAATTCACCCCTCCACTTT.

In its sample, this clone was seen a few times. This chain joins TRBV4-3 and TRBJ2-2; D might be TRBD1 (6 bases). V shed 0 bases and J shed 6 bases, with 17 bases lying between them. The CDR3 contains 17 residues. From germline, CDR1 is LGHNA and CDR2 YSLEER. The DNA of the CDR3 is TGCGCCAGCAGCCAAGATAGGGGGACACTACTATCCGGGGAGCTGTTTTTT. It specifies CASSQDRGTLLSGELFF.